One sample yielded the 19 T cell receptor beta chains listed below, sequenced in a study of human T cells and chemical hapten exposure. Documented time point: patch test 2, 6 weeks after DPC sensitization. Treatment described: therapeutic diphenylcyclopropenone sensitization with weekly scalp DPC. MiXCR was run by TCRdb on the RACE reads, yielding one entry per CDR3 protein. The data contain some 150,000 distinct CDR3 sequences, 12% of them singletons. The sample was whole blood, taken in connection with sensitization to the hapten diphenylcyclopropenone (DPC). Every receptor here comes from a woman aged 50 to 60 with alopecia areata. Some clones in this sample may be carry-over from other donors' samples.

This clonotype was observed a handful of times. The chain carries TRBV28 and TRBJ1-5, with a weak D call TRBD1 (6 bases). The CDR3 is 14 residues long. Germline CDR1 is MDHEN and CDR2 is SYDVKM. The ends were cut back, 5 bases at V and 7 bases at J, with 15 bases in the middle. In DNA form, the CDR3 reads TGTGCCAGCAGTCCAAAACAGGGATGGCAGCCCCAGCATTTT. This codes for CASSPKQGWQPQHF.

Details on this clonotype: The CDR3 end shows no conserved phenylalanine or tryptophan, and so a read error is likely. This rearrangement joins TRBV5-1 to TRBJ2-1; perhaps TRBD2 as D (5 bases). From germline, CDR1 is SGHRS and CDR2 YFSETQ. This CDR3 is 15 amino acids long. Trimming shortened V by 4 bases and J by 3 bases, and 14 bases separated the two germline ends. Here the CDR3 reads CASSPQDSVYNEQFS. The CDR3 bases are TGCGCCAGCAGCCCCCAGGACTCTGTCTACAATGAGCAGTTCTCC.

The chain carries TRBV29-1 and TRBJ2-3; D gene unclear. Germline assignment: CDR1 SQVTM and CDR2 ANQGSEA. Trimming left V 5 bases short and J 5 bases short, with 5 bases between. This CDR3 has 10 residues. Here the CDR3 reads CSVKGDTQYF. The CDR3 region has the DNA TGCAGCGTTAAGGGAGATACGCAGTATTTT.

This clonotype was detected many times. V usage is TRBV4-2 and J usage is TRBJ2-7; D not resolved. The CDR3 contains 14 residues. Germline V gene data show CDR1 as LGHNA and CDR2 as YNFKEQ. The ends were cut back, 0 bases at V and 4 bases at J, with 10 bases in the middle. The DNA of the CDR3 is TGTGCCAGCAGCCAAGACGGGCTAGGTTACGAGCAGTACTTC. This translates into CASSQDGLGYEQYF.

In this sample, this clonotype turned up a few times. CDR3 loop: CASSSMTSGRRGTDTQYF. In DNA, the CDR3 is TGTGCCAGCAGCTCCATGACTAGCGGGAGGAGAGGCACAGATACGCAGTATTTT. The chain recombines TRBV5-4 with TRBJ2-3; TRBD2 aligns across 13 bases. The V gene's germline CDR1 is SGHNT and CDR2 YYREEE (reference sequence). V shed 3 bases, J shed 1 base, and the junction held 8 bases outside the gene matches. This CDR3 region has 18 residues.

Many counts were recorded for this clonotype. The chain is built from TRBV2 and TRBJ2-5; D uncertain. Germline V gives CDR1 SNHLY, CDR2 FYNNEI. V lost 9 bases and J lost 5, with 16 bases in between. The CDR3 spans 13 residues. Here the CDR3 reads CASPETGYETQYF. The CDR3 coding sequence is TGTGCCAGTCCTGAAACTGGGTATGAGACCCAGTACTTC.

This clonotype was seen once. This sequence joins TRBV28 and TRBJ1-5, with 10 bases fitting TRBD1. The CDR3 spans 16 residues. The trim removed 7 bases at V and 7 bases at J, leaving 13 bases unmatched. Looked up from germline, CDR1 is MDHEN and CDR2 is SYDVKM. CDR3 sequence reads: CASIQNARGQGQPQHF. CDR3 coding DNA: TGTGCCAGCATTCAAAATGCCCGGGGACAGGGGCAGCCCCAGCATTTT.

This clonotype appeared a few times. V usage is TRBV7-2 and J usage is TRBJ1-5; D unclear. Germline CDR1 reads SGHTA; CDR2 reads FQGNSA. The CDR3 contains 11 residues. V dropped 8 bases and J dropped 4 bases, with 6 bases sitting between them. CDR3 loop: CASGENQPQHF. In nucleotides, the CDR3 is TGTGCCAGCGGAGAAAATCAGCCCCAGCATTTT. The variable domain in full, completed from reference TRBV7-2 and TRBJ1-5, reads GAGVSQSPSNKVTEKGKDVELRCDPISGHTALYWYRQSLGQGLEFLIYFQGNSAPDKSGLPSDRFSAERTGGSVSTLTIQRTQQEDSAVYLCASGENQPQHFGDGTRLSIL.

This clonotype was found a few times. The chain carries TRBV29-1 and TRBJ1-5; TRBD1 aligns across 7 bases. CDR1 SQVTM and CDR2 ANQGSEA come from the germline V gene. The CDR3 is 13 residues long. V gave up 4 bases and J gave up 2 bases; unmatched junction bases: 2. The CDR3 DNA is TGCAGCGTTGGGGGGACAGGCAATCAGCCCCAGCATTTT. Translating it yields CSVGGTGNQPQHF. The full variable domain, completed using reference TRBV29-1 and TRBJ1-5, is SAVISQKPSRDICQRGTSLTIQCQVDSQVTMMFWYRQQPGQSLTLIATANQGSEATYESGFVIDKFPISRPNLTFSTLTVSNMSPEDSSIYLCSVGGTGNQPQHFGDGTRLSIL.

This clonotype was counted between two and nine times. The rearrangement joins TRBV18 to TRBJ1-2; D gene uncertain. The V end lost 3 bases, the J end lost 8 bases, and 16 bases lay between the germline ends. This CDR3 region has 14 residues. Germline CDR1 is KGHSH and CDR2 is LQKENI. Here the CDR3 DNA reads TGTGCCAGCTCACCCACCCAGGAAGCGACCGGCTACACCTTC. This gives the protein CASSPTQEATGYTF. The complete variable domain, with remaining parts taken from reference TRBV18 and TRBJ1-2, reads NAGVMQNPRHLVRRRGQEARLRCSPMKGHSHVYWYRQLPEEGLKFMVYLQKENIIDESGMPKERFSAEFPKEGPSILRIQQVVRGDSAAYFCASSPTQEATGYTFGSGTRLTVV.

This chain uses TRBV4-3 with TRBJ2-4, with D perhaps matching TRBD2 (5 bases). There are 19 residues in the CDR3. Germline CDR1 and CDR2: LGHNA and YSLEER. Trimming took off 2 bases at V and 0 bases at J, with 20 bases between the two ends. CDR3 region: CASSQSPPSGLLAKNIQYF. CDR3 sequence (DNA): TGCGCCAGCAGCCAATCCCCCCCCAGCGGCCTACTAGCCAAAAACATTCAGTACTTC.

The gene calls are TRBV30 and TRBJ1-1; D not resolved. The CDR3 loop spans 12 amino acids. V lost 4 bases, J lost 3 bases, and 9 bases lay in between. Looked up from germline, CDR1 is GTSNPN and CDR2 is SVGIG (reference sequence). CDR3 amino acids: CAWTLGYTEAFF. CDR3 bases: TGTGCCTGGACCCTCGGGTACACTGAAGCTTTCTTT. Filled out from reference TRBV30 and TRBJ1-1, the complete variable domain reads SQTIHQWPATLVQPVGSPLSLECTVEGTSNPNLYWYRQAAGRGLQLLFYSVGIGQISSEVPQNLSASRPQDRQFILSSKKLLLSDSGFYLCAWTLGYTEAFFGQGTRLTVV.

The V gene is TRBV20-1, the J gene TRBJ1-5; D remains ambiguous. Germline V gene data show CDR1 as DFQATT and CDR2 as SNEGSKA (reference sequence). The CDR3 covers 15 residues. Trimming stripped 0 bases from V and 1 base from J, with 10 bases between. CDR3 DNA: TGCAGTGCTAGAGATTGGGATGGGAGCAATCAGCCCCAGCATTTT. It translates to CSARDWDGSNQPQHF.

The rearrangement joins TRBV5-1 to TRBJ2-1; TRBD2 agrees at 9 bases. This CDR3 comprises 14 residues. Germline V gives CDR1 SGHRS, CDR2 YFSETQ. The ends lost 6 bases at V and 7 bases at J; junction bases unmatched: 8. The CDR3 region is CASKLAGVNNEQFF. The DNA of the CDR3 is TGCGCCAGCAAGTTAGCGGGAGTTAATAATGAGCAGTTCTTC. Full variable domain (rest looked up from reference TRBV5-1 and TRBJ2-1): KAGVTQTPRYLIKTRGQQVTLSCSPISGHRSVSWYQQTPGQGLQFLFEYFSETQRNKGNFPGRFSGRQFSNSRSEMNVSTLELGDSALYLCASKLAGVNNEQFFGPGTRLTVL.

A few counts support this clonotype. The chain uses TRBV19 and TRBJ2-5, with D tentatively TRBD2 (6 bases). The V gene lost 7 bases and the J gene lost 7 bases, with 19 bases spanning the gap. There are 14 residues in the CDR3. From germline, CDR1 is LNHDA and CDR2 SQIVND (reference sequence). DNA for the CDR3: TGTGCCAGTACCCTTCTTCGGATGGGAGGGACCCAGTACTTC. Translation gives CASTLLRMGGTQYF.

As for this clonotype: The DNA is left out, because the CDR3 cannot be placed on it with certainty; the CDR3 is given as TCRdb lists it. V gene TRBV20-1 combines with J gene TRBJ2-2; no DNA check was done on the table's D call, TRBD2. Germline V lookup: CDR1 DFQATT, CDR2 SNEGSKA (reference sequence). The CDR3 has 15 amino acids, counting both end residues. This CDR3 reads CSARPSGGAPGSCFF.

This clonotype turned up a few times. This chain links TRBV5-1 with TRBJ2-5; D perhaps matches TRBD2 (6 bases). CDR3 length equals 16 residues. The V and J ends lost 0 bases and 4 bases respectively, with 16 bases between them. Germline V gives CDR1 SGHRS, CDR2 YFSETQ. The CDR3 DNA reads as TGCGCCAGCAGCTTGGGCACAGCGGGCCGGCCAGAGACCCAGTACTTC. It encodes CASSLGTAGRPETQYF.

In its sample, this clonotype was seen many times. The CDR3 DNA follows: TGTGCCAGCAGTGGGACTAGCAGCGATACGCAGTATTTT. This sequence encodes CASSGTSSDTQYF. The J gene is TRBJ2-3, the V gene TRBV27; TRBD2 aligns across 9 bases. V shed 5 bases, J shed 6 bases, and the junction held 3 bases outside the gene matches. Germline loops: CDR1 MNHEY, CDR2 SMNVEV (reference sequence). The CDR3 is 13 amino acids.

This clonotype was picked up one time. The chain carries TRBV7-2 and TRBJ2-3, with 7 bases identical to TRBD2. J was trimmed by 7 bases and V by 7 bases; bases with no gene match: 2. This CDR3 is 11 amino acids long. Germline V gives CDR1 SGHTA, CDR2 FQGNSA. CDR3 coding DNA: TGTGCCAGCACGGGAGGTTATACGCAGTATTTT. Translating it yields CASTGGYTQYF.